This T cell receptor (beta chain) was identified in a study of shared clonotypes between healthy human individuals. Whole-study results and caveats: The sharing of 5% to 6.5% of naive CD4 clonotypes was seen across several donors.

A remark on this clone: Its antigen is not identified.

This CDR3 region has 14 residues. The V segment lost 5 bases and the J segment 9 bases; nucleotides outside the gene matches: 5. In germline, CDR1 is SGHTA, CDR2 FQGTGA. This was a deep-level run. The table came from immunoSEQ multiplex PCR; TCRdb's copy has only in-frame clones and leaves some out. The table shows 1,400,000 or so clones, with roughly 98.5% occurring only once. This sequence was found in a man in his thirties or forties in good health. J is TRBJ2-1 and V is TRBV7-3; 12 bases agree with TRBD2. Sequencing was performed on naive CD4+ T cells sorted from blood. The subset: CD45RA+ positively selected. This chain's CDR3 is CASSRTSGKVEQFF. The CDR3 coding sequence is TGTGCCAGCAGCCGGACTAGCGGGAAGGTTGAGCAGTTCTTC.